This TCR beta chain was profiled in a study of T cells in Graves' hyperthyroidism and ophthalmopathy. Study at large: Before treatment of any kind, peripheral blood was taken at initial diagnosis.

TCR beta CDR3 regions were amplified from RNA transcripts. TCR CDR3 regions were first amplified by RT-PCR with HTBI primers. TCRdb ran MiXCR on the multiplex PCR reads and lists one entry per CDR3 protein. The repertoire consists of roughly 300,000 distinct CDR3 sequences, with around a sixth occurring once and the leading ten covering approximately 49%. Graves' hyperthyroidism was deemed stable absent ophthalmopathy progression within 18 months. The authors obtained PBMCs from over 7.5 ml of fresh peripheral blood. This clonotype was seen a handful of times. What it recognizes is unknown. V was pared by 1 base and J by 5 bases, with 12 bases between. This CDR3 has 15 amino acids. The study, taken as a whole, reports: Blood also contained most expanded thyroid clonotypes above 0.001.

This TCR was sampled from a woman between 45 and 65 years old with Graves' hyperthyroidism. The sample comprised blood. The chain couples TRBV12-3 or TRBV12-4 to TRBJ1-5; D ambiguous. In DNA form, the CDR3 reads TGTGCCAGCAGTTTAGGAAGCGGCAGCTATCAGCCCCAGCATTTT. Its translation is CASSLGSGSYQPQHF.